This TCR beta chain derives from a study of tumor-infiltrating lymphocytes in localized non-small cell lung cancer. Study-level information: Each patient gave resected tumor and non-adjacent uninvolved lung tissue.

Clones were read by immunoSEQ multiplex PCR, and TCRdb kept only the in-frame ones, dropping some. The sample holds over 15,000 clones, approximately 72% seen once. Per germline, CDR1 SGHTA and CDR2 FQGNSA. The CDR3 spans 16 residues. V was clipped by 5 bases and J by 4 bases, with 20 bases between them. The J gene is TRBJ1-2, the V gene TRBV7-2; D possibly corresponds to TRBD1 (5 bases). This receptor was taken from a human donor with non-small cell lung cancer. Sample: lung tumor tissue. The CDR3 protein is CASSASGPGGGYGYTF. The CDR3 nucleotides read TGTGCCAGCAGCGCCAGTGGGCCGGGGGGTGGCTATGGCTACACCTTC.